Listed here are 3 T cell receptor beta chains from one sample, sequenced in a study of blood T cell repertoires in COVID-19. Method: immunoSEQ multiplex PCR; TCRdb's copy keeps in-frame clones and lacks some. The sample carries some 250,000 clones, roughly 86% recorded once. The sequencing sample was made of PBMCs or T cells enriched from blood (not recorded which). The receptors were gathered from a woman between 40 and 50 years old with acute COVID-19.

This clone was observed once. The chain combines TRBV13 with TRBJ2-3; TRBD1 aligns across 9 bases. The CDR3 runs 16 residues. The junction had 10 bases not matched to a gene; V was cut back by 5 bases and J by 4 bases. Germline V lookup: CDR1 PRHDT, CDR2 FYEKMQ (reference sequence). The CDR3 spells CASSEKTGGFSDTQYF. The CDR3 coding sequence is TGTGCCAGCAGCGAAAAGACAGGGGGGTTTTCAGATACGCAGTATTTT.

The genes are TRBV9 and TRBJ2-3, with D possibly being TRBD2 (6 bases). This CDR3 is built from 16 residues. The germline V gene has CDR1 SGDLS and CDR2 YYNGEE. Trimming removed 3 bases at V and 0 bases at J, with 14 bases between. CDR3 loop: CASSDSRETSTDTQYF. The CDR3 DNA reads as TGTGCCAGCAGCGACTCCCGGGAGACCAGCACAGATACGCAGTATTTT.

V and J are TRBV24-1 and TRBJ2-3, with D possibly TRBD2 on 6 matching bases. With 0 bases removed from V and 5 bases from J, the gap between germline ends came to 8 bases. The CDR3 consists of 14 residues. Germline CDR1 and CDR2: KGHDR and SFDVKD. Here the CDR3 reads CATSDLRGRDTQYF. The CDR3 region has the DNA TGTGCCACCAGTGATTTGCGGGGGAGAGATACGCAGTATTTT.